These T cell receptor beta chains were read from a single sample in a study of CD8+CD57+ T cells in acquired aplastic anemia. MiXCR, run by TCRdb on the reads, gives a single entry per CDR3 protein. The sample shows 150,000 to 200,000 distinct CDR3 sequences, just under 45% of them seen only once. Sequenced sample: sorted CD4+, CD8+, or CD8+CD57+ T cells (not recorded which) from PBMCs. The origin of the receptors is a human donor in good health. The CDR3 runs from the conserved cysteine through the conserved F or W. The order of the fields is clone size, J gene, D gene, V gene, CDR3 protein, CDR3 DNA. D genes are given only for firm matches. For some rows the clone size is stated as once, few or many, or as a class when expanded; others skip it.

size: .
J: TRBJ2-1
D: TRBD2
V: TRBV2
CDR3: CASSKTSGVIYNEQFF
DNA: TGTGCCAGCAGTAAAACTAGCGGGGTGATTTACAATGAGCAGTTCTTC

size: .
J: TRBJ2-2
D: .
V: TRBV19
CDR3: CASRPSAGELFF
DNA: TGTGCCAGTAGGCCTTCGGCGGGGGAGCTGTTTTTT

size: .
J: TRBJ1-6
D: TRBD1
V: TRBV19
CDR3: CASSPDRAYNSPLHF
DNA: TGTGCCAGTAGTCCGGACAGGGCGTATAATTCACCCCTCCACTTT

size: .
J: TRBJ2-1
D: TRBD2
V: TRBV7-2
CDR3: CASSLVTGGLNEQFF
DNA: TGTGCCAGCAGCTTAGTGACGGGAGGTCTCAATGAGCAGTTCTTC

size: .
J: TRBJ2-2
D: .
V: TRBV5-4
CDR3: CASSPAGRLTGELFF
DNA: TGTGCCAGCAGCCCCGCAGGGCGGTTAACCGGGGAGCTGTTTTTT

size: .
J: TRBJ2-5
D: TRBD1
V: TRBV7-3
CDR3: CASRGTGTQYF
DNA: TGTGCCAGCAGGGGGACAGGGACCCAGTACTTC

size: .
J: TRBJ1-2
D: .
V: TRBV6-5
CDR3: CASSYGQAKSVHGYTF
DNA: TGTGCCAGCAGTTACGGCCAGGCCAAGTCGGTTCATGGCTACACCTTC

size: .
J: TRBJ1-3
D: .
V: TRBV25-1
CDR3: CASSEPEGSKGNAIYF
DNA: TGTGCCAGCAGTGAACCGGAGGGATCGAAGGGAAACGCTATATATTTT

size: many
J: TRBJ2-2
D: TRBD2
V: TRBV14
CDR3: CASSQGGSFVGELFF
DNA: TGTGCCAGCAGCCAAGGCGGGAGTTTTGTCGGGGAGCTGTTTTTT

size: .
J: TRBJ2-3
D: TRBD2
V: TRBV7-9
CDR3: CASSPQTSGGPQYF
DNA: TGTGCCAGCAGCCCCCAGACTAGCGGGGGACCTCAGTATTTT

size: .
J: TRBJ2-1
D: TRBD2
V: TRBV20-1
CDR3: CSARPSSGNSNEQFF
DNA: TGCAGTGCTAGGCCCTCTAGCGGGAATAGTAATGAGCAGTTCTTC

size: few
J: TRBJ2-1
D: TRBD2
V: TRBV29-1
CDR3: CSVAVAGGTNEQFF
DNA: TGCAGCGTTGCCGTGGCGGGAGGGACCAATGAGCAGTTCTTC

size: many
J: TRBJ2-7
D: .
V: TRBV12-3/TRBV12-4
CDR3: CASSFFGGSSYEQYF
DNA: TGTGCCAGCAGTTTCTTTGGGGGGAGCTCCTACGAGCAGTACTTC

size: .
J: TRBJ2-4
D: .
V: TRBV24-1
CDR3: CATSDAGSAKNIQYF
DNA: TGTGCCACCAGCGATGCAGGGTCAGCCAAAAACATTCAGTACTTC

size: many
J: TRBJ1-6
D: .
V: TRBV4-1
CDR3: CASSQVDSPLHF
DNA: TGCGCCAGCAGCCAAGTAGATTCACCCCTCCACTTT

size: .
J: TRBJ2-3
D: .
V: TRBV7-3
CDR3: CASSLNLGADTQYF
DNA: TGTGCCAGCAGCTTAAACCTCGGGGCGGATACGCAGTATTTT

size: few
J: TRBJ2-2
D: .
V: TRBV18
CDR3: CASSPQGRELFF
DNA: TGTGCCAGCTCACCACAGGGCAGGGAGCTGTTTTTT

size: many
J: TRBJ1-5
D: .
V: TRBV3-1
CDR3: CASSQGGQPQHF
DNA: TGTGCCAGCAGCCAAGGGGGTCAGCCCCAGCATTTT

size: .
J: TRBJ2-4
D: .
V: TRBV29-1
CDR3: CSVEPGEGDIQYF
DNA: TGCAGCGTTGAGCCAGGGGAAGGGGACATTCAGTACTTC

size: many
J: TRBJ2-1
D: .
V: TRBV4-2
CDR3: CASSQGGLTSSNEQFF
DNA: TGTGCCAGCAGCCAAGGCGGGCTTACTAGCAGCAATGAGCAGTTCTTC

size: few
J: TRBJ2-1
D: TRBD2
V: TRBV3-1
CDR3: CASSQTSGRDEQFF
DNA: TGTGCCAGCAGTCAGACTAGCGGGAGGGATGAGCAGTTCTTC

size: many
J: TRBJ2-3
D: TRBD1
V: TRBV10-3
CDR3: CAISVGDRGGGADTQYF
DNA: TGTGCCATCAGTGTGGGGGACAGGGGGGGGGGAGCAGATACGCAGTATTTT

size: .
J: TRBJ2-7
D: TRBD1
V: TRBV19
CDR3: CASRTGPSYEQYF
DNA: TGTGCCAGCAGGACAGGACCATCCTACGAGCAGTACTTC

size: .
J: TRBJ2-3
D: .
V: TRBV7-9
CDR3: CASSLDTGATDTQYF
DNA: TGTGCCAGCAGCTTAGATACGGGAGCCACAGATACGCAGTATTTT

size: once
J: TRBJ2-1
D: TRBD2
V: TRBV25-1
CDR3: CASRVCSSGKAHNERFF
DNA: TGTGCCAGCAGGGTGTGCTCTAGCGGGAAAGCCCACAATGAGCGGTTCTTC

size: many
J: TRBJ1-2
D: TRBD1
V: TRBV6-5
CDR3: CASSLQGNYGYTF
DNA: TGTGCCAGCAGTTTACAGGGGAACTATGGCTACACCTTC

size: .
J: TRBJ2-3
D: .
V: TRBV7-6
CDR3: CASSPTPGMIDTQYF
DNA: TGTGCCAGCAGCCCCACGCCTGGGATGATAGATACGCAGTATTTT

size: few
J: TRBJ2-7
D: .
V: TRBV28
CDR3: CASSLTQLSGEQYF
DNA: TGTGCCAGCAGTTTAACCCAACTATCGGGGGAGCAGTACTTC

size: few
J: TRBJ2-2
D: TRBD1
V: TRBV6-1
CDR3: CASSWTGSVGELFF
DNA: TGTGCCAGCAGCTGGACAGGGTCGGTCGGGGAGCTGTTTTTT

size: .
J: TRBJ2-7
D: .
V: TRBV20-1
CDR3: CSARSIHSSSYEQYF
DNA: TGCAGTGCTAGATCGATACACTCCAGCTCCTACGAGCAGTACTTC

size: .
J: TRBJ2-1
D: TRBD2
V: TRBV6-1
CDR3: CASSSQRDYNEQFF
DNA: TGTGCCAGCAGTTCCCAGCGGGATTACAATGAGCAGTTCTTC

size: .
J: TRBJ2-7
D: TRBD2
V: TRBV2
CDR3: CAGNSGRGYEQYF
DNA: TGTGCCGGTAATAGCGGGAGGGGTTACGAGCAGTACTTC

size: .
J: TRBJ2-1
D: .
V: TRBV10-3
CDR3: CAISDGTNNEQFF
DNA: TGTGCCATCAGTGACGGGACGAACAATGAGCAGTTCTTC

size: .
J: TRBJ2-7
D: TRBD1
V: TRBV29-1
CDR3: CSAIHSRDRAHEQYF
DNA: TGCAGCGCCATTCACTCCCGGGACAGGGCGCACGAGCAGTACTTC

size: few
J: TRBJ2-3
D: .
V: TRBV28
CDR3: CASSPRTDTQYF
DNA: TGTGCCAGCAGTCCCCGAACAGATACGCAGTATTTT

size: many
J: TRBJ1-2
D: .
V: TRBV12-3/TRBV12-4
CDR3: CASSLGGTGYTF
DNA: TGTGCCAGCAGTTTAGGGGGGACCGGCTACACCTTC

size: many
J: TRBJ2-7
D: .
V: TRBV7-2
CDR3: CASSLSDGPQYEQYF
DNA: TGTGCCAGCAGCTTAAGCGACGGGCCCCAATACGAGCAGTACTTC

size: many
J: TRBJ1-1
D: .
V: TRBV6-5
CDR3: CASSSAAREAFF
DNA: TGTGCCAGCAGTTCCGCGGCTCGGGAAGCTTTCTTT

size: many
J: TRBJ1-2
D: .
V: TRBV9
CDR3: CASSVMGGGYGYTF
DNA: TGTGCCAGCAGCGTAATGGGGGGCGGCTATGGCTACACCTTC

size: .
J: TRBJ1-1
D: .
V: TRBV7-9
CDR3: CASSLSGVNTEAFF
DNA: TGTGCCAGCAGCTTATCCGGGGTCAACACTGAAGCTTTCTTT

size: many
J: TRBJ2-1
D: .
V: TRBV7-6
CDR3: CASSLESYNEQFF
DNA: TGTGCCAGCAGCTTAGAGTCGTACAATGAGCAGTTCTTC

size: many
J: TRBJ2-1
D: TRBD2
V: TRBV19
CDR3: CASSLAGGSYNEQFF
DNA: TGTGCCAGTAGTCTAGCGGGAGGTTCCTACAATGAGCAGTTCTTC

size: .
J: TRBJ2-2
D: TRBD1
V: TRBV24-1
CDR3: CATSAGTGVDTGELFF
DNA: TGTGCCACCAGTGCTGGGACAGGGGTTGACACCGGGGAGCTGTTTTTT

size: .
J: TRBJ2-7
D: .
V: TRBV5-1
CDR3: CASSNPASYEQYF
DNA: TGCGCCAGCAGTAACCCCGCATCCTACGAGCAGTACTTC

size: .
J: TRBJ2-7
D: .
V: TRBV29-1
CDR3: CSVVGVDREQYF
DNA: TGCAGCGTTGTCGGGGTCGACCGGGAGCAGTACTTC

size: many
J: TRBJ2-1
D: TRBD1
V: TRBV24-1
CDR3: CATSDRDSSSYNEQFF
DNA: TGTGCCACCAGTGACCGGGACAGCAGCTCCTACAATGAGCAGTTCTTC

size: many
J: TRBJ1-4
D: .
V: TRBV5-1
CDR3: CASSLGVRMGEKLFF
DNA: TGCGCCAGCAGCTTGGGAGTCAGGATGGGTGAAAAACTGTTTTTT

size: few
J: TRBJ2-4
D: TRBD1
V: TRBV20-1
CDR3: CSALSGQAIQYF
DNA: TGCAGTGCTCTATCCGGACAGGCCATTCAGTACTTC

size: many
J: TRBJ1-2
D: .
V: TRBV19
CDR3: CASSIAGGFNYGYTF
DNA: TGTGCCAGTAGTATCGCTGGGGGGTTCAACTATGGCTACACCTTC

size: .
J: TRBJ2-1
D: TRBD2
V: TRBV6-1
CDR3: CASKKAGGLVEQFF
DNA: TGTGCCAGCAAAAAAGCGGGAGGGCTAGTTGAGCAGTTCTTC